This TCR beta chain was sequenced during a study of T-cell reconstitution after alpha-beta-depleted transplantation in children. General observations from the study: Reports say that about two months after transplant, the alpha-beta T cells came out of several hundred graft clones that had expanded.

A note on this clonotype: Its specificity is not known.

The germline gives CDR1 MNHEY, CDR2 SMNVEV (reference sequence). This CDR3 has 16 residues. Trimming took 8 bases from V and 3 from J, leaving 17 bases between them. Preparation of the TCRbeta library involved a method that used unique molecular identifiers. TCRdb ran MiXCR on the PCR reads and lists one entry per CDR3 protein. Seen here are about 460,000 distinct CDR3 sequences, more than 9% observed once, and the top ten hold around 2%. This chain uses TRBV27 with TRBJ1-6; the D gene is possibly TRBD1 (6 bases). The sample in question was PBMCs, obtained before TCRalphabeta/CD19-depleted stem cell transplant. The source is a child aged 2-15 years with inherited bone marrow failure, due to receive a stem cell transplant. The CDR3 nucleotides are TGTGCCAGCGGAACCGCAGGGGTCCTCTATAATTCACCCCTCCACTTT. Translating it yields CASGTAGVLYNSPLHF.